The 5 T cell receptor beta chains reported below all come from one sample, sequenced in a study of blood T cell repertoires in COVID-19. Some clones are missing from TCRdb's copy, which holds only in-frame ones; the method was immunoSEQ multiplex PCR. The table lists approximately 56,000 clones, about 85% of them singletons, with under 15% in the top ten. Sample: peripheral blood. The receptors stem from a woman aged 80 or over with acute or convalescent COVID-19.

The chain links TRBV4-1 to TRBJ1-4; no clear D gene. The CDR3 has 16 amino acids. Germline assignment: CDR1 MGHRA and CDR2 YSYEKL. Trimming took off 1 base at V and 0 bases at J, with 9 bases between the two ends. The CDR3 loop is CASSQAGRSTNEKLFF. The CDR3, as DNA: TGCGCCAGCAGCCAAGCGGGGAGGTCAACTAATGAAAAACTGTTTTTT.

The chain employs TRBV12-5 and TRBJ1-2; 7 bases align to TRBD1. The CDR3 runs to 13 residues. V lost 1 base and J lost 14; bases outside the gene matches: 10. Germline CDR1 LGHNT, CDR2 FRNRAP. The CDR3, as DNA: TGTGCTAGTGGTTTGGACTCGCCCGGGACAGCGACCTTC. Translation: CASGLDSPGTATF. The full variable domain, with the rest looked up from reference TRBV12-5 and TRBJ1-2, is DARVTQTPRHKVTEMGQEVTMRCQPILGHNTVFWYRQTMMQGLELLAYFRNRAPLDDSGMPKDRFSAEMPDATLATLKIQPSEPRDSAVYFCASGLDSPGTATFGSGTRLTVV.

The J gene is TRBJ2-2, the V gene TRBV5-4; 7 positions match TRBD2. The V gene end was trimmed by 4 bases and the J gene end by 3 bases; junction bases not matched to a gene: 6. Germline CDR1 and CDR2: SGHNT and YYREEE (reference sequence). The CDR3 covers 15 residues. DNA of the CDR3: TGTGCCAGCAGCGCCCCGGGGGGAGACACCGGGGAGCTGTTTTTT. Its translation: CASSAPGGDTGELFF. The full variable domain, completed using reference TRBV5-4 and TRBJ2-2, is ETGVTQSPTHLIKTRGQQVTLRCSSQSGHNTVSWYQQALGQGPQFIFQYYREEENGRGNFPPRFSGLQFPNYSSELNVNALELDDSALYLCASSAPGGDTGELFFGEGSRLTVL.

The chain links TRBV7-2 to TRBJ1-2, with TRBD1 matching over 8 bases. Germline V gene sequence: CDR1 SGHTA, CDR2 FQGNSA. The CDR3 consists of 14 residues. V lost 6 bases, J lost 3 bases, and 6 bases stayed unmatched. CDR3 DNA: TGTGCCAGCAGAAACACAGGGGGGGACTATGGCTACACCTTC. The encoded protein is CASRNTGGDYGYTF.

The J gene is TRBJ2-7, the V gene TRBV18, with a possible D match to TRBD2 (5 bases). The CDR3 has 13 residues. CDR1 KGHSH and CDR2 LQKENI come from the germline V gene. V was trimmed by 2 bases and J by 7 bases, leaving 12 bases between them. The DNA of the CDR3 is TGTGCCAGCTCACCAAACGGATCGGGGGAGCAGTACTTC. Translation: CASSPNGSGEQYF.